The 9 T cell receptor beta chains below all came from one sample that was sequenced in a study of shared clonotypes between healthy human individuals. The protocol was immunoSEQ multiplex PCR, while the TCRdb copy is restricted to in-frame clones and leaves out a portion. Here the sample spans over 2,000,000 clones, about 94% being singletons. Naive CD8 cells, CD45RO-negative and positively selected for CCR7, excluded terminally differentiated effector memory CD45RA+ cells. Material: naive CD8+ T cells from PBMCs. The receptor source for this set is a man in his late teens or twenties in good health. Some clones in this sample may be carry-over from other donors' samples.

The chain combines TRBV4-2 with TRBJ2-3; D may be TRBD1 (5 bases). Germline V gene data show CDR1 as LGHNA and CDR2 as YNFKEQ. The CDR3 runs to 16 residues. Between the trimmed V and J ends, which lost 4 bases and 2 bases, there was a span of 16 bases. The CDR3 reads CASSPAGPSITDTQYF. Here the CDR3 DNA reads TGTGCCAGCAGCCCGGCAGGGCCATCCATCACAGATACGCAGTATTTT.

J is TRBJ2-1 and V is TRBV11-3; D call uncertain. There are 17 residues in the CDR3. Trimming removed 1 base at V and 9 bases at J, with 22 bases between. Per germline, CDR1 SGHNT and CDR2 YENEEA. The CDR3 is CASSLVEGATGHTEQFF. The CDR3 DNA follows: TGTGCCAGCAGCTTAGTTGAAGGCGCGACCGGCCATACTGAGCAGTTCTTC.

This chain joins TRBV25-1 and TRBJ2-7, with D tentatively TRBD2 (6 bases). CDR1 and CDR2 from the germline V gene are MGHDK and SYGVNS. The CDR3 length is 14 residues. Deletions cut 4 bases from V and 3 bases from J, with 13 bases between. The CDR3 sequence is CASSGGLLSYEQYF. The CDR3 DNA reads TGTGCCAGCAGTGGGGGACTCTTAAGCTACGAGCAGTACTTC.

The chain combines TRBV10-3 with TRBJ2-1, with 10 positions matching TRBD2. The CDR3 is 18 amino acids. The germline CDR1 and CDR2 sequences are ENHRY and SYGVKD. V gave up 1 base and J gave up 6 bases; unmatched junction bases: 12. Written as DNA, the CDR3 is TGTGCCATCAGTGAGTGGGTGTCGGCTAGCGGGAGTGGCAATGAGCAGTTCTTC. This codes for CAISEWVSASGSGNEQFF.

This rearrangement joins TRBV28 to TRBJ2-3, with TRBD2 as a possible D gene (6 bases). The CDR3 is made up of 17 amino acids. Germline V gene lookup returns CDR1 MDHEN and CDR2 SYDVKM. Trimming shortened V by 6 bases and J by 2 bases, and 21 bases separated the two germline ends. CDR3: CASRKLGDSPHTDTQYF. The CDR3 nucleotides are TGTGCCAGCAGGAAATTAGGGGACTCCCCGCACACAGATACGCAGTATTTT. The variable domain in full, completed from reference TRBV28 and TRBJ2-3, reads DVKVTQSSRYLVKRTGEKVFLECVQDMDHENMFWYRQDPGLGLRLIYFSYDVKMKEKGDIPEGYSVSREKKERFSLILESASTNQTSMYLCASRKLGDSPHTDTQYFGPGTRLTVL.

The chain has TRBV6-1 and TRBJ2-4, with TRBD2 matching 7 bases. Trimming cost V 1 base and J 6 bases; bases outside gene matches: 6. Germline loops: CDR1 MNHNS, CDR2 SASEGT. CDR3 length: 15 residues. DNA of the CDR3: TGTGCCAGCAGTGAAGAAGGCGGGAGTGGAAACATTCAGTACTTC. Translated, it gives CASSEEGGSGNIQYF.

This rearrangement joins TRBV6-5 to TRBJ2-1, with 8 bases fitting TRBD1. The CDR3 has 14 amino acids. The germline gives CDR1 MNHEY, CDR2 SVGAGI. Losses at the gene ends were 6 bases for V and 7 bases for J; bases not matched to a gene: 8. In DNA, the CDR3 is TGTGCCAGCAGGATCGTTACAGGGGGAAATGAGCAGTTCTTC. It encodes CASRIVTGGNEQFF.

The chain combines TRBV27 with TRBJ2-5; tentative D call: TRBD2 (5 bases). The J call is in doubt because the DNA end fits TRBJ2-7 better. Germline V gene data show CDR1 as MNHEY and CDR2 as SMNVEV (reference sequence). The CDR3 extends over 17 amino acids. The DNA of the CDR3 is TGTGCCAGCAGTTTAGGGGTAGTAGGGTCGAGGGTACGCGAGCAGTACTTC. This codes for CASSLGVVGSRVREQYF.

This clone was observed once. The chain uses TRBV5-5 and TRBJ1-5, with TRBD1 matching over 7 bases. Germline assignment: CDR1 SGHKS and CDR2 YYEKEE (reference sequence). The CDR3 is 15 residues long. V trimming: 4 bases; J trimming: 2 bases; junction bases outside the gene matches: 6. The CDR3 sequence: CASSPTGWGNQPQHF. In nucleotides, the CDR3 is TGTGCCAGCAGCCCGACAGGGTGGGGCAATCAGCCCCAGCATTTT.